The clone carrying this TCR beta chain was counted a few times. Its cognate antigen is unknown. These data originate in a study of early T cells in non-severe SARS-CoV-2 infection. As for the study in general: Sequencing of bulk RNA from unsorted whole blood was done, without chain pairing.

Each cDNA molecule carried a unique molecular identifier. Via MiXCR, TCRdb re-called the 5' RACE reads, giving one row per CDR3 protein. The data contain 55,000 to 70,000 distinct CDR3 sequences, roughly 12% of them singletons. The CDR3 length is 19 residues. The V and J ends lost 3 bases and 1 base respectively, with 23 bases between them. Looked up from germline, CDR1 is SGHAT and CDR2 is FQNNGV. Findings of the study overall: Private and CD4 specificities were missed by VDJdb matching, which favored anti-spike CD8 responses.

The TCR was taken from an adult who was a healthcare worker with PCR-confirmed SARS-CoV-2 infection or an uninfected control (not recorded which). This chain connects TRBV11-2 to TRBJ2-3; D tentatively reads TRBD1 or TRBD2 (6 bases each). The sequencing input was whole blood. CDR3 region: CASSFGGGPPLLRTDTQYF. As DNA, the CDR3 is TGTGCCAGCAGCTTTGGAGGGGGGCCTCCACTCCTTCGCACAGATACGCAGTATTTT.